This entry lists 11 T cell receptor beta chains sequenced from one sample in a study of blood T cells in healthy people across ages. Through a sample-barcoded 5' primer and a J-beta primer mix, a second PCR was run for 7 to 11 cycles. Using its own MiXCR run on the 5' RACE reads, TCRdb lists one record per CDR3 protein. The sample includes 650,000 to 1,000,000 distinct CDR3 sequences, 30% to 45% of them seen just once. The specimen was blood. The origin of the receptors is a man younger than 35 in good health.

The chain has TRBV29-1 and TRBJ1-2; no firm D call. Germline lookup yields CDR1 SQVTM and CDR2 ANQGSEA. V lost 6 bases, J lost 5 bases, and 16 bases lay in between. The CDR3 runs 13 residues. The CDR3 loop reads CSVADHSLYGYTF. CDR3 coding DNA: TGCAGCGTGGCAGATCACAGTTTGTATGGCTACACCTTC.

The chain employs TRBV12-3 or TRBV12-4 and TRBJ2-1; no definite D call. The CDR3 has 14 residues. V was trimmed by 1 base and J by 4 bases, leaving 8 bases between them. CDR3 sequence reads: CASSLGLGYNEQFF. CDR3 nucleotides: TGTGCCAGCAGTTTAGGGTTGGGATACAATGAGCAGTTCTTC.

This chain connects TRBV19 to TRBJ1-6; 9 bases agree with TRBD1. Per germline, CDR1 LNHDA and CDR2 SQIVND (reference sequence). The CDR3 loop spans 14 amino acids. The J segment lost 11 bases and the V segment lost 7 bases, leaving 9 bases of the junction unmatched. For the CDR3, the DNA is TGTGCCAGTACCCACCCGGGACAGGGTGCACCCCTCCACTTT. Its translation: CASTHPGQGAPLHF.

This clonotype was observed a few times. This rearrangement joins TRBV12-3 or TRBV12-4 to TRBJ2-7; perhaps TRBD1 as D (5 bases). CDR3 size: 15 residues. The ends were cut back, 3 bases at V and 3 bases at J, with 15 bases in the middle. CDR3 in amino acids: CASSFQTDTFYEQYF. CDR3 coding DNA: TGTGCCAGCAGTTTCCAGACAGACACATTCTACGAGCAGTACTTC.

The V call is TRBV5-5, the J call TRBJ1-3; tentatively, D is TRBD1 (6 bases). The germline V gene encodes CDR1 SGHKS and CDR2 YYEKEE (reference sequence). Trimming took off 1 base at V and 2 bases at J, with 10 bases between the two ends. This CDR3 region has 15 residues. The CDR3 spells CASSLTGIPGNTIYF. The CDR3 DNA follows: TGTGCCAGCAGCTTGACAGGGATCCCTGGAAACACCATATATTTT.

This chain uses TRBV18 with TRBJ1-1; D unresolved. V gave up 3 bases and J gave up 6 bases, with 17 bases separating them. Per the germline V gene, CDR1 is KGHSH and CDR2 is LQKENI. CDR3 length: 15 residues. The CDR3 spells CASSPRASGISEAFF. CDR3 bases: TGTGCCAGCTCACCCCGGGCCTCGGGGATATCTGAAGCTTTCTTT.

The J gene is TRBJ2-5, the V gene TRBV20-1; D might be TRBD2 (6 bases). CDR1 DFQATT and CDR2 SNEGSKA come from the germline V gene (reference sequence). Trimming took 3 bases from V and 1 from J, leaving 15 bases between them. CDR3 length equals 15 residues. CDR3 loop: CSASGVLATQETQYF. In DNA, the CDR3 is TGCAGTGCTAGCGGGGTCCTAGCGACCCAAGAGACCCAGTACTTC.

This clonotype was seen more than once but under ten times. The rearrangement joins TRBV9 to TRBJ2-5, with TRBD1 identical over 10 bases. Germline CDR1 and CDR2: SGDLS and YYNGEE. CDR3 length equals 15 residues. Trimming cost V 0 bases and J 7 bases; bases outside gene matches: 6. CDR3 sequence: CASSVEGQGPGTQYF. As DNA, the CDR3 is TGTGCCAGCAGCGTAGAGGGACAGGGGCCCGGGACCCAGTACTTC. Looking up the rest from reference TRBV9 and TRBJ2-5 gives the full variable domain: DSGVTQTPKHLITATGQRVTLRCSPRSGDLSVYWYQQSLDQGLQFLIQYYNGEERAKGNILERFSAQQFPDLHSELNLSSLELGDSALYFCASSVEGQGPGTQYFGPGTRLLVL.

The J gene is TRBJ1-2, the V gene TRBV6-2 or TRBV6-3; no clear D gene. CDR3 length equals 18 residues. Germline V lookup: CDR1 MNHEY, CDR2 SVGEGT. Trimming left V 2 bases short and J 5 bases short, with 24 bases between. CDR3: CASSYLPPRVGRTYGYTF. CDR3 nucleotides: TGTGCCAGCAGTTACCTACCGCCTCGTGTCGGCCGTACATATGGCTACACCTTC.

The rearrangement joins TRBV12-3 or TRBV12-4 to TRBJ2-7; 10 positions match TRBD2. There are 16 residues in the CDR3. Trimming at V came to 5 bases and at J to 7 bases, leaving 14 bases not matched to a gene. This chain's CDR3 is CASSASSGGSYNEQYF. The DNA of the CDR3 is TGTGCCAGCAGTGCTTCTAGCGGGGGCTCCTACAATGAGCAGTACTTC.

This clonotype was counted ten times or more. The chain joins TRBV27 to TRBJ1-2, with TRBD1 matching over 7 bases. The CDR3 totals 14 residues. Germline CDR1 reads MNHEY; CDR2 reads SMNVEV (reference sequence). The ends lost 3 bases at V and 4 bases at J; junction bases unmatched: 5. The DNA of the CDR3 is TGTGCCAGCAGTTTTACCAGGGGGATCTATGGCTACACCTTC. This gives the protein CASSFTRGIYGYTF.